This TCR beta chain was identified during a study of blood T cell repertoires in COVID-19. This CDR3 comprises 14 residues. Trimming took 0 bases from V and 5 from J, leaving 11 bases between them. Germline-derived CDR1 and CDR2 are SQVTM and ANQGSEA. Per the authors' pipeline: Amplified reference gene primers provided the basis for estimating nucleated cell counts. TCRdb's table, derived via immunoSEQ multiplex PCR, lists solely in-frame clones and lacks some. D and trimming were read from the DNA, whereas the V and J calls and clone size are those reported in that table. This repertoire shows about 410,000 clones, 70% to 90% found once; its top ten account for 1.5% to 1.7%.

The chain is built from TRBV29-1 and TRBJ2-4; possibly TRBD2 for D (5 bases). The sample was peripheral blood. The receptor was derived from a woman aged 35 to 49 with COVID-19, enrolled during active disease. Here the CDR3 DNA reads TGCAGCGTTGAAGATCGGCAGAGGGAAAACATTCAGTACTTC. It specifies CSVEDRQRENIQYF.